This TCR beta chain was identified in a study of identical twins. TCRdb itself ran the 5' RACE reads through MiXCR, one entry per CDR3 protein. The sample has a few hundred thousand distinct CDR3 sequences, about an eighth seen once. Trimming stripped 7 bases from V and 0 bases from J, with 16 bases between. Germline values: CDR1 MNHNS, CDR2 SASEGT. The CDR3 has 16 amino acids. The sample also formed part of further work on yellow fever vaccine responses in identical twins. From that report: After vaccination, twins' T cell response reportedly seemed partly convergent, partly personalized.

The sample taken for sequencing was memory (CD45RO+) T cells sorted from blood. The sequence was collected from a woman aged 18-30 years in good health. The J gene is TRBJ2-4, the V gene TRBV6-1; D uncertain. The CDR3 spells CASNDIAALAKNIQYF. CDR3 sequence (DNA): TGTGCCAGCAACGACATCGCAGCTCTAGCCAAAAACATTCAGTACTTC.